The 18 T cell receptor beta chains reported below all come from one sample, sequenced in a study of pediatric ulcerative colitis. The method was immunoSEQ multiplex PCR; TCRdb's version includes in-frame clones alone and lacks a portion of them. The profile shows 44,000 or so clones, 78% of them singletons. The rectum was sampled with one to two pinch biopsies at colonoscopy. Sample: gut tissue. The receptors here all came from a girl aged 10 to 17 with moderate ulcerative colitis.

The rearrangement links TRBV11-1 to TRBJ2-1, with 10 bases matching TRBD2. V lost 5 bases to trimming and J lost 14 bases; unmatched junction nucleotides: 12. Looked up from germline, CDR1 is SGHAT and CDR2 is FQDESV (reference sequence). There are 14 residues in the CDR3. Here the CDR3 reads CASSPSGGGYAEFF. The CDR3 DNA follows: TGTGCCAGCAGCCCAAGCGGGGGGGGATATGCGGAGTTCTTC.

The chain links TRBV6-6 to TRBJ1-1, with TRBD1 identical over 7 bases. The trim removed 5 bases at V and 5 bases at J, leaving 8 bases unmatched. The CDR3 extends over 14 amino acids. Germline V CDR1 and CDR2: MNHNY, SVGAGI (reference sequence). Here the CDR3 DNA reads TGTGCCAGCAGTCCGCGACAGGGAGGAACTGAAGCTTTCTTT. Amino acids: CASSPRQGGTEAFF.

The chain is built from TRBV4-1 and TRBJ2-7; D is possibly TRBD2 (6 bases). V dropped 1 base and J dropped 0 bases, with 7 bases sitting between them. Germline V CDR1 and CDR2: MGHRA, YSYEKL. The CDR3 contains 14 residues. The CDR3 bases are TGCGCCAGCAGCCAAGGGGACTTCTCCTACGAGCAGTACTTC. Translating it yields CASSQGDFSYEQYF.

This rearrangement joins TRBV11-2 to TRBJ2-2; D remains ambiguous. V lost 1 base and J lost 5, with 5 bases in between. Germline-derived CDR1 and CDR2 are SGHAT and FQNNGV. This CDR3 is built from 13 residues. CDR3 bases: TGTGCCAGCAGCTTAGGTCGGACCGGGGAGCTGTTTTTT. Its protein is CASSLGRTGELFF.

This clone has more than one count but fewer than ten. The gene calls are TRBV7-2 and TRBJ2-7; D gene ambiguous. This CDR3 spans 14 amino acids. Trimming took off 1 base at V and 3 bases at J, with 10 bases between the two ends. Germline V gives CDR1 SGHTA, CDR2 FQGNSA. Here the CDR3 DNA reads TGTGCCAGCAGCTTAGATAGGGCCAACTACGAGCAGTACTTC. Translating it yields CASSLDRANYEQYF.

The CDR3 bases are TGCAGCGCAGGCTTAGGGGGGGGTACCAATGAGCAGTTCTTC. Translating it yields CSAGLGGGTNEQFF. V usage is TRBV29-1 and J usage is TRBJ2-1; maybe TRBD2 (7 bases). Trimming cost V 7 bases and J 6 bases, with 19 bases left between them. Germline CDR1 is SQVTM and CDR2 is ANQGSEA. This CDR3 is built from 14 residues.

This rearrangement joins TRBV7-8 to TRBJ2-1; D is unresolved. The V end lost 7 bases, the J end lost 0 bases, and 19 bases lay between the germline ends. Per the germline V gene, CDR1 is SGHVS and CDR2 is FQNEAQ. The CDR3 runs to 17 residues. The CDR3 loop is CASNLPEWVSSYNEQFF. For the CDR3, the DNA is TGTGCCAGCAACCTTCCCGAGTGGGTTAGCTCCTACAATGAGCAGTTCTTC.

The chain is built from TRBV18 and TRBJ1-5, with 7 bases fitting TRBD1. V gave up 8 bases and J gave up 2 bases; unmatched junction bases: 6. This CDR3 has 14 residues. CDR1 is KGHSH and CDR2 is LQKENI in the germline V gene. The CDR3 region is CASTGVGGNQPQHF. As DNA, the CDR3 is TGTGCCAGCACAGGGGTCGGGGGCAATCAGCCCCAGCATTTT.

The rearrangement links TRBV28 to TRBJ1-2; TRBD1 matches 12 bases. Germline V gene lookup returns CDR1 MDHEN and CDR2 SYDVKM. The junction had 13 bases not matched to a gene; V was cut back by 7 bases and J by 7 bases. This CDR3 is built from 16 residues. CDR3 in DNA: TGTGCCAGCACTACCCCGGGACAGGGGGCCCCTCGTGGCTACACCTTC. Amino acids: CASTTPGQGAPRGYTF.

The DNA of the CDR3 is TGTGCCAGCAGTTACTCGGACGGGGAGACCCAGTACTTC. It is translated as CASSYSDGETQYF. V is TRBV6-5 and J is TRBJ2-5; D is ambiguous. Trimming took 0 bases from V and 5 from J, leaving 7 bases between them. Germline V lookup: CDR1 MNHEY, CDR2 SVGAGI. The CDR3 totals 13 residues.

The V and J genes are TRBV21-1 and TRBJ1-2; the table calls TRBD1, which could not be checked here. TRBV21-1 is assigned pseudogene status. This CDR3 contains 15 residues. CDR3 residues: CASSKRSGLPYGYTF. CDR3 sequence (DNA): TGTGCCAGCAGCAAACGGTCAGGGTTACCTTATGGCTACACCTTC.

J is TRBJ1-1 and V is TRBV10-2, with D hard to call. The CDR3 sequence is 12 residues long. Germline lookup yields CDR1 WSHSY and CDR2 SAAADI. V was cut by 9 bases and J by 0 bases, with 8 bases left in between. For the CDR3, the DNA is TGCGCCAGTTCGACGGTGAACACTGAAGCTTTCTTT. This translates into CASSTVNTEAFF.

V and J are TRBV5-4 and TRBJ2-5; 8 nucleotides line up with TRBD1. CDR1 and CDR2 from the germline V gene are SGHNT and YYREEE (reference sequence). V dropped 4 bases and J dropped 1; count of bases not matched to a gene: 3. The CDR3 totals 14 residues. The CDR3 coding sequence is TGTGCCAGCAGCCAAGGGACAGGCCAAGAGACCCAGTACTTC. As protein: CASSQGTGQETQYF.

This clone was detected once. The chain couples TRBV28 to TRBJ2-1, with D uncertain. V gave up 5 bases and J gave up 5 bases, with 19 bases separating them. The CDR3 totals 16 residues. Germline V gene sequence: CDR1 MDHEN, CDR2 SYDVKM. The CDR3 bases are TGTGCCAGCAGTGGCGACCTGACTTGGCCAAACAATGAGCAGTTCTTC. Residues: CASSGDLTWPNNEQFF.

The chain has TRBV6-6 and TRBJ1-2; a weak D match, TRBD1 (6 bases). The CDR3 has 14 residues. Trimming removed 7 bases from V and 8 bases from J, with 20 bases in between. Germline V gene lookup returns CDR1 MNHNY and CDR2 SVGAGI (reference sequence). CDR3 in DNA: TGTGCCAGCACCTACCCCTCAGGGGTAGAAGGCTACACCTTC. It specifies CASTYPSGVEGYTF.

J is TRBJ2-3 and V is TRBV28; TRBD1 might be the D (7 bases). Germline-derived CDR1 and CDR2 are MDHEN and SYDVKM. The ends were cut back, 6 bases at V and 0 bases at J, with 10 bases in the middle. The CDR3 is 14 residues long. Here the CDR3 DNA reads TGTGCCAGCAGCCCAGGGGGGAGCACAGATACGCAGTATTTT. Translation gives CASSPGGSTDTQYF.

The V and J genes are TRBV19 and TRBJ2-1, with 7 positions matching TRBD2. The CDR3 loop spans 16 amino acids. With 5 bases clipped from V and 7 bases from J, the junction kept 14 bases outside the gene matches. Germline V CDR1 and CDR2: LNHDA, SQIVND (reference sequence). The CDR3 bases are TGTGCCAGTAGTCCATATCCTCCGGGAGGTGAGAATGAGCAGTTCTTC. Protein sequence: CASSPYPPGGENEQFF.

V is TRBV9 and J is TRBJ2-1; a possible D gene is TRBD2 (6 bases). Trimming cost V 4 bases and J 0 bases, with 23 bases left between them. Per the germline V gene, CDR1 is SGDLS and CDR2 is YYNGEE. The length of the CDR3 is 19 residues. This CDR3 is CASSPHAGTYKSSYNEQFF. CDR3 bases: TGTGCCAGCAGCCCTCACGCCGGGACTTACAAAAGCTCCTACAATGAGCAGTTCTTC.